The 8 T cell receptor beta chains listed next were all sequenced from one sample in a study of blood T cell repertoires in COVID-19. Repertoires were generated with immunoSEQ multiplex PCR, while TCRdb's copy carries only in-frame clones and drops some. This repertoire shows 25,000 to 30,000 clones, 60% to 85% found once; its top ten account for roughly 8.5%. The material sequenced was peripheral blood. These receptors came from a woman in her 70s with active or convalescent COVID-19.

The J gene is TRBJ1-5, the V gene TRBV24-1; 9 nucleotides align to TRBD1. The CDR3 length is 14 residues. The ends lost 4 bases at V and 4 bases at J; junction bases unmatched: 1. CDR1 is KGHDR and CDR2 is SFDVKD in the germline V gene. The CDR3 region is CATSEDRGNQPQHF. The CDR3 DNA sequence: TGTGCCACCAGTGAAGACAGGGGGAATCAGCCCCAGCATTTT.

This sequence joins TRBV5-6 and TRBJ1-1; D gene unclear. In germline, CDR1 is SGHDT, CDR2 YYEEEE. The ends were cut back, 2 bases at V and 5 bases at J, with 13 bases in the middle. The CDR3 is 14 amino acids. For the CDR3, the DNA is TGTGCCAGCAGCTTCCAGGAGAGGAGGACTGAAGCTTTCTTT. Translation gives CASSFQERRTEAFF.

The chain joins TRBV7-9 to TRBJ1-1; the match to TRBD1 covers 7 bases. Unmatched junction bases numbered 12, after V lost 6 bases and J lost 8 bases. Germline V gene data show CDR1 as SEHNR and CDR2 as FQNEAQ (reference sequence). The CDR3 is 14 residues long. CDR3 protein: CASRAGGTVKEAFF. The DNA for the CDR3 is TGTGCCAGCAGGGCAGGGGGGACAGTCAAGGAAGCTTTCTTT.

This clone was recorded a few times. This chain uses TRBV19 with TRBJ2-2, with 7 bases matching TRBD2. Per the germline V gene, CDR1 is LNHDA and CDR2 is SQIVND (reference sequence). J was trimmed by 5 bases and V by 6 bases; bases with no gene match: 6. The length of the CDR3 is 14 residues. CDR3 residues: CASSNRGGTGELFF. The CDR3 nucleotides are TGTGCCAGTAGCAACCGGGGAGGGACCGGGGAGCTGTTTTTT.

The V and J genes are TRBV18 and TRBJ1-5, with D hard to call. CDR1 and CDR2 (germline): KGHSH, LQKENI. Trimming cost V 2 bases and J 5 bases, with 7 bases left between them. The CDR3 loop spans 13 amino acids. Here the CDR3 DNA reads TGTGCCAGCTCACCAGTTACGGATCAGCCCCAGCATTTT. Residues: CASSPVTDQPQHF. Combining the CDR3 with reference TRBV18 and TRBJ1-5 gives the whole variable domain NAGVMQNPRHLVRRRGQEARLRCSPMKGHSHVYWYRQLPEEGLKFMVYLQKENIIDESGMPKERFSAEFPKEGPSILRIQQVVRGDSAAYFCASSPVTDQPQHFGDGTRLSIL.

The chain links TRBV5-1 to TRBJ1-4, with D perhaps TRBD1 (6 bases). V gave up 4 bases and J gave up 7 bases, with 20 bases separating them. The CDR3 totals 16 residues. CDR1 and CDR2 from the germline V gene are SGHRS and YFSETQ. CDR3 in amino acids: CASSPGEQGAGEKLFF. CDR3 nucleotide sequence: TGCGCCAGCAGCCCCGGGGAACAGGGCGCCGGTGAAAAACTGTTTTTT.

DNA of the CDR3: TGTGCCAGCAGTGAAGCTGTCGCGAGGACAGATAGCAATCAGCCCCAGCATTTT. This encodes CASSEAVARTDSNQPQHF. The chain couples TRBV6-1 to TRBJ1-5, with a tentative D call TRBD1 (6 bases). Germline loops: CDR1 MNHNS, CDR2 SASEGT. The V end lost 0 bases, the J end lost 0 bases, and 15 bases lay between the germline ends. There are 18 residues in the CDR3.

This rearrangement joins TRBV11-3 to TRBJ1-1; no reliable D call. Germline V gene lookup returns CDR1 SGHNT and CDR2 YENEEA. This CDR3 has 13 residues. V was pared by 6 bases and J by 1 base, with 9 bases between. CDR3 coding DNA: TGTGCCAGCAGGAAAACTACGAACACTGAAGCTTTCTTT. Translating gives CASRKTTNTEAFF.